This section outlines one TCR beta chain sequence together with its context. Its antigen remains unidentified. The source of the sample is a study of post-analysis software for immune sequencing data. Findings of the study overall: Strong same-batch co-clustering of samples appeared with F measure clustering. In patients, TRBV5-6, TRBV5-1 and TRBV20-1 belonged to five TRBV segments found more frequently than in controls. When compared against controls, multiple sclerosis patients showed significantly lower normalized Chao1 diversity.

J lost 3 bases, V lost 2 bases, and 5 bases had no gene match. The CDR3 totals 15 residues. The germline gives CDR1 MNHEY, CDR2 SVGAGI. Sequencing libraries made from TCR beta cDNA carried unique molecular identifiers. Roughly 500,000 cDNA molecules were obtained per 1 to 10 million input T cells. One entry per CDR3 protein results from TCRdb running MiXCR on the PCR reads. The sample yields roughly 870,000 distinct CDR3 sequences, around 53% seen once. The clonotype was recovered from a girl aged 5 to 17 with multiple sclerosis. V usage is TRBV6-5 and J usage is TRBJ2-5; 8 bases are a match to TRBD2. The specimen was blood. Here the CDR3 reads CASSYTGLGKETQYF. The CDR3 region has the DNA TGTGCCAGCAGTTACACGGGACTAGGGAAAGAGACCCAGTACTTC.